A selection of T cell receptor beta chains follows, all from one sample in a study of shared clonotypes between healthy human individuals. Some clones are missing from TCRdb's copy, which holds only in-frame ones; the method was immunoSEQ multiplex PCR. Of some 2,000,000 clones in the sample, approximately 95% were seen once. Sequencing was done on a sample of naive CD4+ T cells sorted from blood. The receptors derive from a man younger than 35 in good health. Both conserved end residues are part of each CDR3. D genes are given only for firm matches. For some rows the clone size is stated as once, few or many, or as a class when expanded; others skip it.

TRBV5-6	TRBJ1-3	.	.	CASSLRSVTDSGNTIYF	TGTGCCAGCAGCTTACGGTCTGTGACAGACTCTGGAAACACCATATATTTT
TRBV6-5	TRBJ1-5	.	TRBD1	CASRRQGTNQPQHF	TGTGCCAGCAGACGACAGGGGACGAATCAGCCCCAGCATTTT
TRBV5-1	TRBJ2-1	.	TRBD1	CASSLGFAFLGTGGKNEQFF	TGCGCCAGCAGCTTGGGTTTTGCGTTTTTAGGGACAGGGGGAAAGAATGAGCAGTTCTTC
TRBV5-1	TRBJ2-7	.	TRBD1	CASSSRTGATYEQYF	TGCGCCAGCAGCTCCCGGACAGGGGCAACCTACGAGCAGTACTTC
TRBV18	TRBJ1-5	.	TRBD1	CASSLTGVANQPQHF	TGTGCCAGCTCCCTTACAGGGGTTGCAAATCAGCCCCAGCATTTT
TRBV29-1	TRBJ2-7	.	.	CSVGPRGMYEQYF	TGCAGCGTTGGGCCCAGGGGCATGTACGAGCAGTACTTC
TRBV25-1	TRBJ1-2	.	TRBD1	CASSGTGISGYTF	TGTGCCAGCAGTGGGACAGGAATAAGTGGCTACACCTTC
TRBV6-1	TRBJ2-2	few	.	CASTQLVGLFF	TGTGCCAGCACTCAACTAGTGGGGCTGTTTTTT
TRBV9	TRBJ2-2	.	.	CASSVEWTPGELFF	TGTGCCAGCAGCGTAGAATGGACCCCCGGGGAGCTGTTTTTT
TRBV6-5	TRBJ2-7	.	.	CASSSPGTLPYEQYF	TGTGCCAGCAGTTCCCCCGGGACACTCCCCTACGAGCAGTACTTC
TRBV5-1	TRBJ1-4	.	.	CASSPQGHHNEKLFF	TGCGCCAGCAGCCCACAGGGCCATCATAATGAAAAACTGTTTTTT
TRBV15	TRBJ1-5	.	TRBD1	CATSQGQNNQPQHF	TGTGCCACCAGCCAGGGACAGAACAATCAGCCCCAGCATTTT
TRBV27	TRBJ1-2	.	.	CASSSARTDNYGYTF	TGTGCCAGCAGTTCGGCCCGGACGGATAACTATGGCTACACCTTC
TRBV5-1	TRBJ1-2	.	.	CASSLVQGGTYGYTF	TGCGCCAGCAGCTTGGTCCAGGGAGGAACCTATGGCTACACCTTC
TRBV18	TRBJ2-1	.	.	CASSPPVGGGEQFF	TGTGCCAGCTCACCACCGGTAGGAGGGGGTGAGCAGTTCTTC
TRBV18	TRBJ1-5	.	.	CASSPHRDQPQHF	TGTGCCAGCTCACCCCACAGAGATCAGCCCCAGCATTTT
TRBV9	TRBJ2-1	.	TRBD2	CASSALSSGGGYNEQFF	TGTGCCAGCAGCGCCCTCTCTAGCGGGGGAGGGTACAATGAGCAGTTCTTC